Listed below are T cell receptor beta chains from one sample, sequenced in a study of Ad26.COV2.S vaccination and SARS-CoV-2 variants. Some clones are missing from TCRdb's copy, which holds only in-frame ones; the method was immunoSEQ multiplex PCR. The sample consists of 410,000 or so clones, around 92% of them appearing once. The sequencing here drew on peripheral blood, taken in a trial of Ad26.COV2.S vaccine versus placebo. Receptor source: a person between 18 and 65 years old who received the Ad26.COV2.S COVID-19 vaccine or a placebo. Both conserved end residues are part of each CDR3. A D gene is named only where the DNA matches it firmly. Expanded clones are given a class, and other clones once, few, many or no size at all.

clone_size d_call j_call v_call cdr3_nt cdr3_aa
- TRBD1 TRBJ2-2 TRBV11-3 TGTGCCAGCAGCTCGACCCAGGGGACAGGGAGAACCGGGGAGCTGTTTTTT CASSSTQGTGRTGELFF
- TRBD2 TRBJ2-1 TRBV19 TGTGCCAGTATGTCTAGCGGGGTAAGGAATGAGCAGTTCTTC CASMSSGVRNEQFF
- - TRBJ2-5 TRBV9 TGTGCCAGCAGCGTAGGCGTGGGGCTCGGGACCCAGTACTTC CASSVGVGLGTQYF
- TRBD1 TRBJ2-7 TRBV4-3 TGCGCCAGCAGTAAGAGGGTGAGGACAGGGCTGGACGAGCAGTACTTC CASSKRVRTGLDEQYF
- TRBD2 TRBJ2-1 TRBV12-3/TRBV12-4 TGTGCCAGCAGCATAGCGGGGGGGCAGTTCTTC CASSIAGGQFF
- TRBD2 TRBJ2-7 TRBV19 TGTGCCAGTAGTACCGACTTAGCGGGGAGAGCCTACGAGCAGTACTTC CASSTDLAGRAYEQYF
- TRBD2 TRBJ2-5 TRBV6-5 TGTGCCAGCAGTTTGAGACTAGCGGGGGTGAGAAAAGAGTACTTC CASSLRLAGVRKEYF
- - TRBJ2-7 TRBV19 TGTGCCAGTAGTCCAGGGGCCCTCGAGCAGTACTTC CASSPGALEQYF
- - TRBJ1-3 TRBV25-1 TGTGCCAGCAGTTCCCCCAGGGGCTCTGGAAACACCATATATTTT CASSSPRGSGNTIYF
few TRBD1 TRBJ1-6 TRBV27 TGTGCCAGCAGTTGGGACAGTAATTCACCCCTCCACTTT CASSWDSNSPLHF
- - TRBJ2-1 TRBV9 TGTGCCAGCAAGGGGAGCTCCTACAATGAGCAGTTCTTC CASKGSSYNEQFF
- - TRBJ2-3 TRBV7-2 TGTGCCAGCAGCTCCGGGACGTACCCCCATACGCAGTATTTT CASSSGTYPHTQYF
- TRBD1 TRBJ1-4 TRBV4-3 TGCGCCAGCAGCCATTACAGGGGGCGAGGGGAAAAACTGTTTTTT CASSHYRGRGEKLFF
- - TRBJ2-7 TRBV19 TGTGCCAGTAGTATGAGGCTAGCAGGTACCTACGAGCAGTACTTC CASSMRLAGTYEQYF
- - TRBJ2-3 TRBV29-1 TGCAGCGTCGTCGGACAGTCGAGGGATACGCAGTATTTT CSVVGQSRDTQYF